The 10 T cell receptor beta chains reported below all come from one sample, sequenced in a study of blood T cell repertoires in COVID-19. The method was immunoSEQ multiplex PCR; TCRdb's version includes in-frame clones alone and lacks a portion of them. This table holds some 240,000 clones, roughly nine tenths found once. The specimen sequenced was peripheral blood. The receptors shown here come from a woman between 40 and 55 years old who had recovered from COVID-19.

The rearrangement links TRBV6-2 or TRBV6-3 to TRBJ1-5, with TRBD1 matching 10 bases. CDR3 length: 16 amino acids. The germline V gene encodes CDR1 MNHEY and CDR2 SVGEGT. Trimming at V came to 5 bases and at J to 2 bases, leaving 6 bases not matched to a gene. The CDR3 here is CASSPQTGGGNQPQHF. The CDR3 region has the DNA TGTGCCAGCAGTCCCCAGACAGGGGGCGGCAATCAGCCCCAGCATTTT.

The J gene is TRBJ2-5, the V gene TRBV3-1 (or the pseudogene TRBV3-2); D unresolved. Trimming removed 0 bases at V and 5 bases at J, with 7 bases between. The CDR3 length is 13 residues. Germline loops: CDR1 LGHDT, CDR2 YNNKEL (reference sequence). The chain's CDR3 is CASSQEIEETQYF. CDR3 DNA sequence: TGTGCCAGCAGCCAAGAGATTGAGGAGACCCAGTACTTC.

This clone appeared a single time. The rearrangement links TRBV3-1 (or the pseudogene TRBV3-2) to TRBJ1-3; D is possibly TRBD1 (5 bases). Trimming took 2 bases from V and 1 from J, leaving 9 bases between them. This CDR3 has 15 residues. Germline V gene lookup returns CDR1 LGHDT and CDR2 YNNKEL (reference sequence). CDR3 sequence: CASSQRGGSGNTIYF. CDR3 in DNA: TGTGCCAGCAGCCAAAGGGGAGGTTCTGGAAACACCATATATTTT.

CDR3 DNA: TGTGCCAGCAGGCCACCTGAGCGGGGGGGCTCGGATACGCAGTATTTT. It yields the protein CASRPPERGGSDTQYF. V and J are TRBV6-6 and TRBJ2-3; TRBD2 matches at 10 bases. The CDR3 runs 16 residues. CDR1 MNHNY and CDR2 SVGAGI come from the germline V gene (reference sequence). V shed 6 bases, J shed 6 bases, and the junction held 12 bases outside the gene matches.

Only one count was recorded for this clone. The chain has TRBV2 and TRBJ1-2, with TRBD1 identical over 10 bases. The CDR3 consists of 15 residues. Germline assignment: CDR1 SNHLY and CDR2 FYNNEI. The V gene end was trimmed by 8 bases and the J gene end by 7 bases; junction bases not matched to a gene: 13. DNA for the CDR3: TGTGCCAGCGACCCCTTCGAGACAGGGGGCGGTGGCTACACCTTC. Its translation: CASDPFETGGGGYTF.

This chain uses TRBV19 with TRBJ2-1; 13 bases line up with TRBD2. The CDR3 is 17 amino acids. V lost 7 bases and J lost 1; bases outside the gene matches: 7. Per germline, CDR1 LNHDA and CDR2 SQIVND (reference sequence). The CDR3 here is CASTFGLAGVSYNEQFF. The DNA for the CDR3 is TGTGCCAGTACCTTCGGACTAGCGGGAGTGTCCTACAATGAGCAGTTCTTC.

Concerning this clone itself: The DNA is omitted, as the CDR3 cannot be located on it reliably, and the CDR3 follows TCRdb's listing. V and J are TRBV6-6 and TRBJ2-7; the tabulated D call, TRBD1, remains unverified against the DNA. The CDR3 has 14 amino acids, counting both end residues. Germline-derived CDR1 and CDR2 are MNHNY and SVGAGI (reference sequence). The CDR3 sequence is CASSSSDTSYEQYF.

In this sample, this clone turned up once. This chain joins TRBV3-1 (or the pseudogene TRBV3-2) and TRBJ2-2; D possibly corresponds to TRBD2 (6 bases). Germline CDR1 is LGHDT and CDR2 is YNNKEL (reference sequence). Trimming removed 1 base at V and 6 bases at J, with 9 bases between. The CDR3 is made up of 14 amino acids. CDR3 sequence reads: CASSQGLASGELFF. The DNA for the CDR3 is TGTGCCAGCAGCCAAGGTCTAGCGTCCGGGGAGCTGTTTTTT.

V gene TRBV12-3 or TRBV12-4 combines with J gene TRBJ2-3; D is unresolved. The CDR3 is made up of 13 amino acids. Trimming left V 1 base short and J 5 bases short, with 7 bases between. This CDR3 reads CASSLGLGDTQYF. The DNA for the CDR3 is TGTGCCAGCAGTTTAGGTCTAGGAGATACGCAGTATTTT.

This clone is a singleton in its sample. J is TRBJ2-3 and V is TRBV5-4; D gene unclear. Trimming left V 4 bases short and J 4 bases short, with 10 bases between. The CDR3 covers 13 residues. Per germline, CDR1 SGHNT and CDR2 YYREEE (reference sequence). CDR3 sequence (DNA): TGTGCCAGCAGCAATGAGATCGCAGATACGCAGTATTTT. Its protein product is CASSNEIADTQYF.